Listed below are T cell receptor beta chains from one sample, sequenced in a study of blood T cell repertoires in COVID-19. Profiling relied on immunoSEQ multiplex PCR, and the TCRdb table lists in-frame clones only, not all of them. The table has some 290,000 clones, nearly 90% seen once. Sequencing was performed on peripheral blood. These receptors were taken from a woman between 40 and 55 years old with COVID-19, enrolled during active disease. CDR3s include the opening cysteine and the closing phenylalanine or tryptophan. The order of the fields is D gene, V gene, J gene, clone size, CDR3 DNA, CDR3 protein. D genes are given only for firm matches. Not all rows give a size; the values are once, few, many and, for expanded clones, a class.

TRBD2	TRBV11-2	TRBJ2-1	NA	TGTGCCAGCAGCTTAGGAAGCGGGAGTCGGAACAATGAGCAGTTCTTC	CASSLGSGSRNNEQFF
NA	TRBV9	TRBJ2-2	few	TGTGCCAGCAGCGTCGGAGTAGGCACCGGGGAGCTGTTTTTT	CASSVGVGTGELFF
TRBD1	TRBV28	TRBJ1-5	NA	TGTGCCAGCAGTTCCAGGGGACAGGGGTATCAGCCCCAGCATTTT	CASSSRGQGYQPQHF
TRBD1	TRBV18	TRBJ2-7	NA	TGTGCCAGCTCACCCCGACAGGGTGGCTACGAGCAGTACTTC	CASSPRQGGYEQYF
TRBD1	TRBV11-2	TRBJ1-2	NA	TGTGCCAGCTCCCTCCTGGCGACAGGGGCTAAGAACTATGGCTACACCTTC	CASSLLATGAKNYGYTF
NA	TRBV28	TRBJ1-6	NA	TGTGCCAGCAGTCCCCCGGGACTAGAGAATTCACCCCTCCACTTT	CASSPPGLENSPLHF
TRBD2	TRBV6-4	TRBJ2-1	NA	TGTGCCAGCAGCCTACTAGCGGGGGGTTCCGAGGATGAGCAGTTCTTC	CASSLLAGGSEDEQFF
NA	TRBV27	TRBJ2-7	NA	TGTGCCAGCAGCCCCAGAAGGGGCAGGGTAAATGAGCAGTACTTC	CASSPRRGRVNEQYF
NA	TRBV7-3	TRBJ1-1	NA	TGTGCCAGCAGCCTCTGGGGTAGGGGACTCCTCACTGAAGCTTTCTTT	CASSLWGRGLLTEAFF
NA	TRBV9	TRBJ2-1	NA	TGTGCCAGCAGCGTAGACGTTTGGGGGGAGAGAAACAATGAGCAGTTCTTC	CASSVDVWGERNNEQFF
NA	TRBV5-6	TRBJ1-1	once	TGTGCCAGCAGCTTGGGCGCGCAAGTAACGAACACTGAAGCTTTCTTT	CASSLGAQVTNTEAFF
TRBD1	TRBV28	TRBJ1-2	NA	TGTGCCAGCAGTTGGGGGACAGGGTGGTTGGGCCCTAACTATGGCTACACCTTC	CASSWGTGWLGPNYGYTF
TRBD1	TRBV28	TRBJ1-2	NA	TGTGCCAGCAGTTTATGGACAGGGGGGCATGGCTACACCTTC	CASSLWTGGHGYTF
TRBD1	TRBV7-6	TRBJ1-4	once	TGTGCCAGCAGCGGCCGGGACAGGGGCTCTAATGAAAAACTGTTTTTT	CASSGRDRGSNEKLFF
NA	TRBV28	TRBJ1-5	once	TGTGCCAGCCTTCAGGGGTTACAGCCCCAGCATTTT	CASLQGLQPQHF
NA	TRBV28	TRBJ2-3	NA	TGTGCCAGCAGTTTCACCCCCGGGACAGATACGCAGTATTTT	CASSFTPGTDTQYF
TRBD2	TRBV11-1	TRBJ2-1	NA	TGTGCCAGCAGCTTAAGTTTGGGAGGGAATTACAATGAGCAGTTCTTC	CASSLSLGGNYNEQFF
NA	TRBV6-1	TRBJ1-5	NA	TGTGCCAGCAGTGAAGCGAAAAACAGGGTTAGTCAGCCCCAGCATTTT	CASSEAKNRVSQPQHF
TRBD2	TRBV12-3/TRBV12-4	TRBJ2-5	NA	TGTGCCAGCAGTCTCGGACTAGCGGGCCAGCAGTACTTC	CASSLGLAGQQYF
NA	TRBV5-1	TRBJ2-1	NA	TGCGCCAGCAGCTTGCTAAATGAGCAGTTCTTC	CASSLLNEQFF
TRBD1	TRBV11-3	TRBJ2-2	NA	TGTGCCAGCAGCGAAAGGACAGGGAGGAACACCGGGGAGCTGTTTTTT	CASSERTGRNTGELFF
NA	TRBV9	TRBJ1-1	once	TGTGCCAGCAGCGTAGCAGGGGCCTTGAACACTGAAGCTTTCTTT	CASSVAGALNTEAFF
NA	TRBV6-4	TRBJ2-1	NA	TGTGCCTCCCAGGGAGGGCGAGGGGGGCCGTTCTTC	CASQGGRGGPFF
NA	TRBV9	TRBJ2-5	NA	TGTGCCAGCAGCGTAACGGCTAGACAAGAGACCCAGTACTTC	CASSVTARQETQYF